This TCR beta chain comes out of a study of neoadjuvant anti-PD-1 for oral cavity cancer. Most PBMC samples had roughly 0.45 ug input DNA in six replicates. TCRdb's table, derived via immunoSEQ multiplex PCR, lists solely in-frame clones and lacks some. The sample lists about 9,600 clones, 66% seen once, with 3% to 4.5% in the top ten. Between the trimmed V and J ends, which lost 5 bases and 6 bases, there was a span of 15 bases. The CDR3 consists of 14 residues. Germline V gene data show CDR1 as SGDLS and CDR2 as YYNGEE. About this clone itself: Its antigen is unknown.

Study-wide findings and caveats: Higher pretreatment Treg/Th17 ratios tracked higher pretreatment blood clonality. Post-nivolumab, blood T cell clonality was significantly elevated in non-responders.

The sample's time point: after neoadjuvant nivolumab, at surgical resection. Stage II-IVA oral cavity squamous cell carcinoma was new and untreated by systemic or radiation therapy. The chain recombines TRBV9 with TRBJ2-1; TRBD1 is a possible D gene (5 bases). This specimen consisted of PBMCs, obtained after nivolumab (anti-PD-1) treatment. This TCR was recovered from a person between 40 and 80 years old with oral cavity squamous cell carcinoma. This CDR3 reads CASSFRDRLNEQFF. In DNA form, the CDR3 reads TGTGCCAGCAGTTTCCGCGACAGACTCAATGAGCAGTTCTTC.